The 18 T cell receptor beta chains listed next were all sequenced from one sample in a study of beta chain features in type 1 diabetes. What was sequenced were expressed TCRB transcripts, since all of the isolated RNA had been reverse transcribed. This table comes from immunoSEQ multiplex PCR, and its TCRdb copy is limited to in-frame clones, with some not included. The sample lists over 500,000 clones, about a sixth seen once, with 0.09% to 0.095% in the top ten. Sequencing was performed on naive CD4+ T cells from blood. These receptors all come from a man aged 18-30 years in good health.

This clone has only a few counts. The CDR3 spells CASSQDSRGSSNEQFF. The CDR3 nucleotides are TGCGCCAGCAGCCAAGATTCTCGGGGGTCGAGCAATGAGCAGTTCTTC. The chain uses TRBV4-3 and TRBJ2-1, with D possibly matching TRBD2 (6 bases). The CDR3 runs to 16 residues. The germline V and J ends were trimmed by 0 bases and 6 bases, with 15 bases remaining between them. Germline-derived CDR1 and CDR2 are LGHNA and YSLEER.

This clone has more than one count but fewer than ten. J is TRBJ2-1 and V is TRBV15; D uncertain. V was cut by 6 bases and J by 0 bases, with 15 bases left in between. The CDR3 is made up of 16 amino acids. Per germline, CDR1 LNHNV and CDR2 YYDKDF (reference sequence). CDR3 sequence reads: CATRRSAASSYNEQFF. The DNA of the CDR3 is TGTGCCACCAGGCGCTCGGCAGCGAGCTCCTACAATGAGCAGTTCTTC.

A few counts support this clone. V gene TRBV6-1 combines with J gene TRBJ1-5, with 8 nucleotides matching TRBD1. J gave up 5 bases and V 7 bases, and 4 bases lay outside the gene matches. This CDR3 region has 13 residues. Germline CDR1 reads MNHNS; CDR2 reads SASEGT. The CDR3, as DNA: TGTGCCAGCAAATTGGGACAGGATCAGCCCCAGCATTTT. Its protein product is CASKLGQDQPQHF.

DNA of the CDR3: TGTGCCAGCAGCGCCCCAGTCTACAATGAGCAGTTCTTC. Its translation: CASSAPVYNEQFF. This chain joins TRBV9 and TRBJ2-1, with D unclear. The length of the CDR3 is 13 residues. Between the trimmed V and J ends, which lost 3 bases and 3 bases, there was a span of 7 bases. Germline V lookup: CDR1 SGDLS, CDR2 YYNGEE. Drawing the rest from reference TRBV9 and TRBJ2-1, the complete variable domain is DSGVTQTPKHLITATGQRVTLRCSPRSGDLSVYWYQQSLDQGLQFLIQYYNGEERAKGNILERFSAQQFPDLHSELNLSSLELGDSALYFCASSAPVYNEQFFGPGTRLTVL.

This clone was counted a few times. The CDR3 protein is CASSITGLPETQYF. The CDR3 nucleotides are TGTGCCAGCAGCATAACAGGGCTCCCCGAGACCCAGTACTTC. J is TRBJ2-5 and V is TRBV9; tentative D call: TRBD1 (6 bases). Germline CDR1 is SGDLS and CDR2 is YYNGEE. This CDR3 is built from 14 residues. Deletions cut 4 bases from V and 5 bases from J, with 15 bases between.

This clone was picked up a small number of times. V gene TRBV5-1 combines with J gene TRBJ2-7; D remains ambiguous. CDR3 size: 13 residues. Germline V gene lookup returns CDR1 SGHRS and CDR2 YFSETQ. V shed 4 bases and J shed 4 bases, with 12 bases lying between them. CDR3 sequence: CASSPHGEYEQYF. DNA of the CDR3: TGCGCCAGCAGCCCCCATGGGGAATACGAGCAGTACTTC.

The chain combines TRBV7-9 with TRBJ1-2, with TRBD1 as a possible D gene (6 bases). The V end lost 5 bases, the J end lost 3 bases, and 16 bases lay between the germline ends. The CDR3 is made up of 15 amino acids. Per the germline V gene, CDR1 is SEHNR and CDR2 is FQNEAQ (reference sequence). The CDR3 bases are TGTGCCAGCAGCGCAAGAGGGGGTATGGACTATGGCTACACCTTC. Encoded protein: CASSARGGMDYGYTF. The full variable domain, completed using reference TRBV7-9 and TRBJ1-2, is DTGVSQNPRHKITKRGQNVTFRCDPISEHNRLYWYRQTLGQGPEFLTYFQNEAQLEKSRLLSDRFSAERPKGSFSTLEIQRTEQGDSAMYLCASSARGGMDYGYTFGSGTRLTVV.

The CDR3 DNA reads as TGTGCCAGCTCACAGGGACAGGGTCCCGGCGAACTGTTTTTT. Protein product: CASSQGQGPGELFF. The rearrangement uses TRBV18 and TRBJ1-4; 9 bases fit TRBD1. Per germline, CDR1 KGHSH and CDR2 LQKENI. This CDR3 is 14 amino acids long. The V gene end was trimmed by 4 bases and the J gene end by 12 bases; junction bases not matched to a gene: 9.

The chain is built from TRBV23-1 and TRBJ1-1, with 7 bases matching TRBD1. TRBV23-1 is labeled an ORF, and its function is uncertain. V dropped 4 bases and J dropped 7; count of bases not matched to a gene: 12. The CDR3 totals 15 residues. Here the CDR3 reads CASSRTGTVESEAFF. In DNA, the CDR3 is TGCGCCAGCAGTCGGACTGGGACAGTAGAGAGTGAAGCTTTCTTT.

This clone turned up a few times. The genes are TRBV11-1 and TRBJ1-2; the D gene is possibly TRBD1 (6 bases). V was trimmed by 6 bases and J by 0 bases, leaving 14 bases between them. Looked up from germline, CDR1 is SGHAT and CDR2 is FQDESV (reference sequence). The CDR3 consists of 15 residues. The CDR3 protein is CASRPTGLANYGYTF. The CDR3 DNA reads TGTGCCAGCAGACCAACAGGGCTAGCTAACTATGGCTACACCTTC. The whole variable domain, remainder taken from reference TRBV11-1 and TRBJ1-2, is EAEVAQSPRYKITEKSQAVAFWCDPISGHATLYWYRQILGQGPELLVQFQDESVVDDSQLPKDRFSAERLKGVDSTLKIQPAELGDSAMYLCASRPTGLANYGYTFGSGTRLTVV.

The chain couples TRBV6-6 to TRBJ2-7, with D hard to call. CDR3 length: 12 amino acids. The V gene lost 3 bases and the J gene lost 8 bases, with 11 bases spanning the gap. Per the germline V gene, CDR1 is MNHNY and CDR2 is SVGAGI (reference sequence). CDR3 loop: CASSYSLLQQYF. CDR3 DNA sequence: TGTGCCAGCAGTTATTCCCTATTGCAGCAGTACTTC.

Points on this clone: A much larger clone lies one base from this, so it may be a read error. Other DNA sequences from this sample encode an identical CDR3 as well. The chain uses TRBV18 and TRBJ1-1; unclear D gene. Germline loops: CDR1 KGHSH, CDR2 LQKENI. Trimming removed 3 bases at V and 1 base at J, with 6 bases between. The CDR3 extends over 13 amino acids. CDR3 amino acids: CASSPSGNTEAFF. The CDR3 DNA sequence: TGTGCCAGCTCACCTTCAGGGAACACTGAAGCTTTCTTT.

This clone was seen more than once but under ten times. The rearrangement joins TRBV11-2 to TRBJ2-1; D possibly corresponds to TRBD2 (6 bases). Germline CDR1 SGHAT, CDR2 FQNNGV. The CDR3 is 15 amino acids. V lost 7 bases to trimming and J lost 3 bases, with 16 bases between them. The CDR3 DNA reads TGTGCCAGCAACCCTCGGGGGTTTAGCTACAATGAGCAGTTCTTC. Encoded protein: CASNPRGFSYNEQFF.

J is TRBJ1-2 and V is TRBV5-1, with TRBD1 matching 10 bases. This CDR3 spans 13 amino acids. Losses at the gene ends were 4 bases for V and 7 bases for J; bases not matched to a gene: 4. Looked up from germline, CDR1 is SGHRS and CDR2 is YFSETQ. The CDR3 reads CASSLRDRGGYTF. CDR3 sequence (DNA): TGCGCCAGCAGCCTCCGGGACAGGGGTGGCTACACCTTC.

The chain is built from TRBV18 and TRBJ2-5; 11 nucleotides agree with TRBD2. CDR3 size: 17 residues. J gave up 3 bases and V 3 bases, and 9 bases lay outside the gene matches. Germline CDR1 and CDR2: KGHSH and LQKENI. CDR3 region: CASSPPVGTSGKETQYF. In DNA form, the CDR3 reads TGTGCCAGCTCACCGCCGGTTGGGACTAGCGGTAAAGAGACCCAGTACTTC.

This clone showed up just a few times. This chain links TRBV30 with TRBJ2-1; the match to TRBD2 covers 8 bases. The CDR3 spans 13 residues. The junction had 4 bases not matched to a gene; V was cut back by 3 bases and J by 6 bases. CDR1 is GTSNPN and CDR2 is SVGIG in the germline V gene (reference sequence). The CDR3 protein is CAWRVAGRNEQFF. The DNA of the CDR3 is TGTGCCTGGAGGGTAGCGGGGCGCAATGAGCAGTTCTTC.

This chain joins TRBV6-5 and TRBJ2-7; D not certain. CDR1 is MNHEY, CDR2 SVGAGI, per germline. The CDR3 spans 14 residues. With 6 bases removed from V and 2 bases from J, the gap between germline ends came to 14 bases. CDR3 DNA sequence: TGTGCCAGCAGCCGGACCAGAACGACCTACGAGCAGTACTTC. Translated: CASSRTRTTYEQYF.

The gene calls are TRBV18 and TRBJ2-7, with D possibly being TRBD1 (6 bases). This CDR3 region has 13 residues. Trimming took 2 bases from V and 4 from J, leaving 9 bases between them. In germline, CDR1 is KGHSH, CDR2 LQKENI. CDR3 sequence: CASSPARGYEQYF. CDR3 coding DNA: TGTGCCAGCTCACCAGCCAGGGGTTACGAGCAGTACTTC.